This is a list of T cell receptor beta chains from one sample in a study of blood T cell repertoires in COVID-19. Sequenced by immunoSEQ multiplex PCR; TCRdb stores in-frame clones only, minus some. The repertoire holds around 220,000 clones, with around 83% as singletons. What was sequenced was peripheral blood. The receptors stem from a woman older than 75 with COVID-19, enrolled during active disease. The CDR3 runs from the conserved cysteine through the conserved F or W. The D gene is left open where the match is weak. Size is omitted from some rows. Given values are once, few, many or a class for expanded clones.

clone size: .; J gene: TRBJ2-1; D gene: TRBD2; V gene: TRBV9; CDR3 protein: CASGAGGPIGEQFF; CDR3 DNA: TGTGCCAGCGGGGCGGGAGGGCCGATTGGTGAGCAGTTCTTC
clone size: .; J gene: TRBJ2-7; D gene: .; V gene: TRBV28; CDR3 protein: CASSKLYEQYF; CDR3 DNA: TGTGCCAGCAGTAAACTTTACGAGCAGTACTTC
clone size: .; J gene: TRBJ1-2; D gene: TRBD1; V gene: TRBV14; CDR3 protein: CASTETGITYGYTF; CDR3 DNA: TGTGCCAGCACCGAGACAGGGATCACCTATGGCTACACCTTC
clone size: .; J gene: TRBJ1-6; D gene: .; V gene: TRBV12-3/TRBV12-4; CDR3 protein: CASSWEFGSPLHF; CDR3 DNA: TGTGCCAGCAGTTGGGAGTTCGGGTCACCCCTCCACTTT
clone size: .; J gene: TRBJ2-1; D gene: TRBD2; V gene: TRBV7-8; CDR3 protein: CASSFGTSGTGGEQFF; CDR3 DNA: TGTGCCAGCAGCTTCGGGACTAGCGGGACAGGGGGTGAGCAGTTCTTC
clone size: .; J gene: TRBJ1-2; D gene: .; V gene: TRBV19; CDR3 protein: CASSIDRNYGYTF; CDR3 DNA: TGTGCCAGTAGTATAGACAGAAATTATGGCTACACCTTC
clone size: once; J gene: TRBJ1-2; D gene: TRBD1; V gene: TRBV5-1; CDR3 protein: CASSSQGTGGGGYTF; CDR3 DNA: TGCGCCAGCAGCTCACAGGGGACAGGGGGCGGTGGCTACACCTTC
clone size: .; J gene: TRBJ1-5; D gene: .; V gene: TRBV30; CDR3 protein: CAWSAGNGPQHF; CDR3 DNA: TGTGCCTGGAGTGCAGGGAATGGGCCCCAGCATTTT
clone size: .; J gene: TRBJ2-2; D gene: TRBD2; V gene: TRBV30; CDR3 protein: CAWSGRAAGGPVELFF; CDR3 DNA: TGTGCCTGGAGTGGAAGAGCAGCGGGAGGGCCTGTGGAGCTGTTTTTT
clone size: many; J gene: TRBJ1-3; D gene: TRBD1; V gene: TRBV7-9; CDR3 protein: CASSFDTGTANTIYF; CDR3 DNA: TGTGCCAGCAGCTTCGACACCGGGACAGCAAACACCATATATTTT
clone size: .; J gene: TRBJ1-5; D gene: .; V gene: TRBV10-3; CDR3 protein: CAISESPSQPQHF; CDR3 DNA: TGTGCCATCAGTGAGTCCCCAAGCCAGCCCCAGCATTTT
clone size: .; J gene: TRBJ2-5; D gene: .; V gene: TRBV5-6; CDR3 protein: CASSFAGGRETQYF; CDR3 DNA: TGTGCCAGCAGCTTTGCCGGGGGACGAGAGACCCAGTACTTC
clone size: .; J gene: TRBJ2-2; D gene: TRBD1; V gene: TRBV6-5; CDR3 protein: CASSQQGARAGELFF; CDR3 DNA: TGTGCCAGCAGCCAACAGGGGGCGAGGGCCGGGGAGCTGTTTTTT
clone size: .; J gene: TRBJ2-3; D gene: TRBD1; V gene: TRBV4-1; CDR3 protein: CASSQGVGGDTQYF; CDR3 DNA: TGCGCCAGCAGCCAAGGGGTAGGGGGCGATACGCAGTATTTT
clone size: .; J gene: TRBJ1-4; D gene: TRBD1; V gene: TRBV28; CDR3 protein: CASRQGTGANEKLFF; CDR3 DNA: TGTGCCAGCCGACAGGGGACAGGGGCTAATGAAAAACTGTTTTTT
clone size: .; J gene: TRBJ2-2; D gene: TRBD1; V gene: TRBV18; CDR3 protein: CASSPGTGNTGELFF; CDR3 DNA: TGTGCCAGCTCACCTGGGACAGGAAACACCGGGGAGCTGTTTTTT
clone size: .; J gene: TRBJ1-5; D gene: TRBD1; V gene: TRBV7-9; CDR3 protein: CASSQTGAADQPQHF; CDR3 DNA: TGTGCCAGCAGCCAGACAGGGGCTGCCGATCAGCCCCAGCATTTT
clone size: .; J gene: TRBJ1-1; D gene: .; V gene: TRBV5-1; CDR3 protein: CASSLTGSRNTEAFF; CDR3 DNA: TGCGCCAGCAGCTTGACAGGGTCAAGGAACACTGAAGCTTTCTTT
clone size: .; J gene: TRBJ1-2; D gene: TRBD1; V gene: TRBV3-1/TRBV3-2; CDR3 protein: CASSRQGERPKGYTF; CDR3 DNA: TGTGCCAGCAGCCGCCAGGGGGAAAGACCAAAAGGCTACACCTTC
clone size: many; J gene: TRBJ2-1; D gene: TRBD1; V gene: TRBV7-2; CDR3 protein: CASSPGQLTLYNEQFF; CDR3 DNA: TGTGCCAGCAGCCCGGGACAGCTAACCTTATACAATGAGCAGTTCTTC
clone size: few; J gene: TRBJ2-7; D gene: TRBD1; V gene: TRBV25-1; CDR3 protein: CASSDLGQGVSHEQYF; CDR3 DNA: TGTGCCAGCAGTGACCTTGGACAGGGGGTTTCCCACGAGCAGTACTTC
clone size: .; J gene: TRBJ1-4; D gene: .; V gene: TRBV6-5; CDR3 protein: CASSNGGAGEKLFF; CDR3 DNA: TGTGCCAGCAGTAATGGGGGAGCGGGGGAAAAACTGTTTTTT
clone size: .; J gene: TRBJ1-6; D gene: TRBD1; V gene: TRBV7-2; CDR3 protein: CASNRQGNSPLHF; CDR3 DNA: TGTGCCAGCAACCGACAGGGGAATTCACCCCTCCACTTT
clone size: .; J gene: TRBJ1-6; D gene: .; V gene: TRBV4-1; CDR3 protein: CASSQSTGLLNSPLHF; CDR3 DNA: TGCGCCAGCAGCCAGAGCACGGGACTCCTAAATTCACCCCTCCACTTT
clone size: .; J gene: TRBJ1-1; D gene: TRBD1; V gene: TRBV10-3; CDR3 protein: CASRTGGASQTEAFF; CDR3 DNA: TGTGCCAGCAGGACAGGGGGCGCGTCTCAGACTGAAGCTTTCTTT
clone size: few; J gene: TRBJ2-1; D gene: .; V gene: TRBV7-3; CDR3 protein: CASSLSPGLRGDEQFF; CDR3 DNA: TGTGCCAGCAGCTTATCGCCAGGGCTAAGGGGCGATGAGCAGTTCTTC
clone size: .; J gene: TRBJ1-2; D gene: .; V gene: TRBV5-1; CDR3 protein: CASSSAQDRVDYGYTF; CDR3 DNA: TGCGCCAGCAGTTCCGCCCAGGACAGAGTCGACTATGGCTACACCTTC
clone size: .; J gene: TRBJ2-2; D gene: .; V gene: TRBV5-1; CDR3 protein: CASSLVGGELFF; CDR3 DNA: TGCGCCAGCAGCTTGGTCGGCGGGGAGCTGTTTTTT
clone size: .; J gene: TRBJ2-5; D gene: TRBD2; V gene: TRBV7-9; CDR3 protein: CASSLGGGRDQETQYF; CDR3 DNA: TGTGCCAGCAGCTTAGGTGGCGGGAGGGACCAAGAGACCCAGTACTTC
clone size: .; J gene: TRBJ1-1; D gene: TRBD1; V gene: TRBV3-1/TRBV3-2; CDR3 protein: CASSQDLQGEAFF; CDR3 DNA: TGTGCCAGCAGCCAAGATCTACAGGGGGAAGCTTTCTTT
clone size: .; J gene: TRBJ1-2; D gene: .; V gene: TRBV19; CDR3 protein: CASSIDLSGIGSF; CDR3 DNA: TGTGCCAGTAGTATAGATCTATCAGGGATTGGCTCCTTC
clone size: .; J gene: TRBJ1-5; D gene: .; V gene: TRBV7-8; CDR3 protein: CASSPPLRQDQPQHF; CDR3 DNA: TGTGCCAGCAGCCCCCCGCTTAGACAAGATCAGCCCCAGCATTTT
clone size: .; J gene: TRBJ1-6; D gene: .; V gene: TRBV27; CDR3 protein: CASRVTSSYNSPLHF; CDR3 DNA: TGTGCCAGCAGGGTCACTAGCTCCTATAATTCACCCCTCCACTTT
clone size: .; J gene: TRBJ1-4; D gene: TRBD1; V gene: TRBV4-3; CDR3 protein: CASSPGTGEREKLFF; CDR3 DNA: TGCGCCAGCAGCCCTGGCACAGGGGAACGGGAAAAACTGTTTTTT
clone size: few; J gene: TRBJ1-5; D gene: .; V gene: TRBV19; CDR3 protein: CASSNSRGSNQPQHF; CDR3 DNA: TGTGCCAGTAGTAATTCCCGGGGGAGCAATCAGCCCCAGCATTTT
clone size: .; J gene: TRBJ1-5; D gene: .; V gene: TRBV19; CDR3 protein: CATGREGGNQPQHF; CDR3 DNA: TGTGCCACCGGGAGGGAGGGGGGCAATCAGCCCCAGCATTTT
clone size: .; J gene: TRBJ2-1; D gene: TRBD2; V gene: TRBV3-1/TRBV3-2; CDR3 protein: CASSLDKGSGAYNEQFF; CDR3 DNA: TGTGCCAGCAGCCTGGACAAGGGTAGCGGGGCCTACAATGAGCAGTTCTTC
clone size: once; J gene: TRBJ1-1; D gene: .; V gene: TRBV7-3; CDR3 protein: CASSAGTVNTEAFF; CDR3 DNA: TGTGCCAGCAGCGCGGGGACCGTGAACACTGAAGCTTTCTTT
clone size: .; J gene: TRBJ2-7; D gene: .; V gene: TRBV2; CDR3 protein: CASTPDRDYEQYF; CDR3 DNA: TGTGCCAGCACCCCGGACAGAGATTACGAGCAGTACTTC
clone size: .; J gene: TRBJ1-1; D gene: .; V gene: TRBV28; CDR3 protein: CASSLLQARGAEAFF; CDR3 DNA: TGTGCCAGCAGTTTACTCCAGGCTAGGGGCGCTGAAGCTTTCTTT
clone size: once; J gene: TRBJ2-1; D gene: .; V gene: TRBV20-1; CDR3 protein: CSAGLREQFF; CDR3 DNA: TGCAGTGCTGGTCTCCGGGAGCAGTTCTTC
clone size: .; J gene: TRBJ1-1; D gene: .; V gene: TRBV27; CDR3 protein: CASSPRAGRLNTEAFF; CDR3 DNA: TGTGCCAGCAGTCCGAGGGCTGGGCGGCTGAACACTGAAGCTTTCTTT
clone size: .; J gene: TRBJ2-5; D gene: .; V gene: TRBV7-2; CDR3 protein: CASSLGGAGGTQYF; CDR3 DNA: TGTGCCAGCAGCTTAGGGGGAGCAGGCGGGACCCAGTACTTC
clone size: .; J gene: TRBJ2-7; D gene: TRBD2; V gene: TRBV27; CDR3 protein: CASRSGRLYEQYF; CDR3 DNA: TGTGCCAGCCGTAGCGGGAGACTTTACGAGCAGTACTTC
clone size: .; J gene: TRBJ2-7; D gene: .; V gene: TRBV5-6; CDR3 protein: CASSLRREGLSEQYF; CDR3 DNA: TGTGCCAGCAGCTTACGGCGGGAAGGCCTCTCCGAGCAGTACTTC
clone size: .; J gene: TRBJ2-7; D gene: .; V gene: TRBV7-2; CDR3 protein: CASSSPPHKIVMQYF; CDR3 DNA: TGTGCCAGCAGCTCCCCCCCCCACAAGATTGTAATGCAGTACTTC
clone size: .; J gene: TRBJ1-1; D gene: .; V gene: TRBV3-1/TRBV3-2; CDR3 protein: CASSQGQVTTEAFF; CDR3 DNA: TGTGCCAGCAGCCAAGGACAGGTAACCACTGAAGCTTTCTTT
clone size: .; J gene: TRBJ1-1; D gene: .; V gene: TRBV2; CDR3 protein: CASTLGGTREAFF; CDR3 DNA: TGTGCCAGCACTCTTGGTGGGACACGGGAAGCTTTCTTT
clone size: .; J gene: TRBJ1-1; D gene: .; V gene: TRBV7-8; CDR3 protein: CASSLVVNTEAFF; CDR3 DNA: TGTGCCAGCAGCTTAGTCGTGAACACTGAAGCTTTCTTT
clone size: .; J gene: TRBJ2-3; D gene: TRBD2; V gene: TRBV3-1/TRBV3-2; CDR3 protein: CASSQGREITDTQYF; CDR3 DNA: TGTGCCAGCAGCCAGGGGCGGGAGATCACAGATACGCAGTATTTT
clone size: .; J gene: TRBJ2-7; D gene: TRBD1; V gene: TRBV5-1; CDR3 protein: CASSRPGTGGYEQYF; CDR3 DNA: TGCGCCAGCAGCCGGCCCGGGACAGGAGGCTACGAGCAGTACTTC
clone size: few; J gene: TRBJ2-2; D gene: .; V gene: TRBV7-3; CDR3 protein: CASSPVGASGGELFF; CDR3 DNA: TGTGCCAGCAGCCCCGTGGGGGCTAGCGGCGGGGAGCTGTTTTTT
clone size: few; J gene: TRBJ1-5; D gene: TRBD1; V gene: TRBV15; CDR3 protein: CATSRVRQGAGNQPQHF; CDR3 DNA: TGTGCCACCAGCAGAGTTAGACAGGGGGCGGGCAATCAGCCCCAGCATTTT
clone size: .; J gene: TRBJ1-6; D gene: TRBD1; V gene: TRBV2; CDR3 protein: CAAGQGIYNSPLHF; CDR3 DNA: TGTGCAGCGGGACAGGGGATTTATAATTCACCCCTCCACTTT
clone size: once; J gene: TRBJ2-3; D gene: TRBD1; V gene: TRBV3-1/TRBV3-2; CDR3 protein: CASSPRTGRTDTQYF; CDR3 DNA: TGTGCCAGCAGCCCTAGGACAGGGAGGACAGATACGCAGTATTTT
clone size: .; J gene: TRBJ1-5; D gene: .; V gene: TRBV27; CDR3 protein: CASSLERGNQPQHF; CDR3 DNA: TGTGCCAGCAGTTTGGAAAGGGGGAATCAGCCCCAGCATTTT
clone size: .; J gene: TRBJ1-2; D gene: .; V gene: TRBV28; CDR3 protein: CASSPLVYGYTF; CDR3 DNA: TGTGCCAGCAGCCCTTTAGTATATGGCTACACCTTC
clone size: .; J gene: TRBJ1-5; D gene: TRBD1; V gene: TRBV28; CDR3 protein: CASSGTVSNQPQHF; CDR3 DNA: TGTGCCAGCAGCGGGACAGTGAGCAATCAGCCCCAGCATTTT
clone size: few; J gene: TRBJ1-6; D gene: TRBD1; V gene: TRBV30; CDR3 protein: CAWSDRGSPLHF; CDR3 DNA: TGTGCCTGGAGCGACAGGGGTTCACCCCTCCACTTT
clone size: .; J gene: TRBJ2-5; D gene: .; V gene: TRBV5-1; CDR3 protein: CASSLATPGETQYF; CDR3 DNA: TGCGCCAGCAGCTTGGCCACGCCGGGAGAGACCCAGTACTTC